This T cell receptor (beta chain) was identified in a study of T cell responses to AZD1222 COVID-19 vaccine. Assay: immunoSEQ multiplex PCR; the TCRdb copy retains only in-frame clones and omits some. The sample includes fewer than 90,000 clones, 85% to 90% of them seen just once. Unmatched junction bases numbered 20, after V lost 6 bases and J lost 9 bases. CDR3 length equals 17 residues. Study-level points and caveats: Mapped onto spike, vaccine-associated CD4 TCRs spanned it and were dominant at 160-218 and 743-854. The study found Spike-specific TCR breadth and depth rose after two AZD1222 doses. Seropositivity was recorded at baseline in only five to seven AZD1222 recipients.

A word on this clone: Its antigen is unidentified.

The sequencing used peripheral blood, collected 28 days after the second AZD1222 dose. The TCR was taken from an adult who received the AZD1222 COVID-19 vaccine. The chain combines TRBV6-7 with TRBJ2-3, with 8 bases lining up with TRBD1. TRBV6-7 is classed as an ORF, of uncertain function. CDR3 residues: CASSLQGGIRGSYTQYF. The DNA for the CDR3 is TGTGCCAGCAGCCTACAGGGGGGCATAAGAGGCTCCTACACGCAGTATTTT.